Listed below are T cell receptor beta chains from one sample, sequenced in a study of tumor-infiltrating lymphocytes in primary liver carcinoma. Each CDR3 protein is one row after TCRdb ran MiXCR on the multiplex PCR reads. In the table there are 310,000 or so distinct CDR3 sequences, around three fifths of which are singletons. The sample consisted of peripheral blood. These receptors were taken from a woman aged 30 to 39 with primary liver carcinoma and hepatitis B virus infection. The CDR3 runs from the conserved cysteine through the conserved F or W. A D gene is named only where the DNA matches it firmly. A row's size may be missing; if present it is once, few, many or a size class.

v_call	j_call	clone_size	d_call	cdr3_nt	cdr3_aa
TRBV6-5	TRBJ2-1	.	TRBD2	TGTGCCAGCAGTTACTCTGGGACTAGCGGGACGAATGAGCAGTTCTTC	CASSYSGTSGTNEQFF
TRBV11-2	TRBJ2-2	.	TRBD2	TGTGCCAGCAGCTTACAGACTAGCGGCACCGGGGAGCTGTTTTTT	CASSLQTSGTGELFF
TRBV11-2	TRBJ2-3	.	.	TGTGCCAGCAGCAGGGCGAGGGCGAGAGAAGGAGATACGCAGTATTTT	CASSRARAREGDTQYF
TRBV28	TRBJ2-7	.	.	TGTGCCACCCAGTCCTCCCTCTACGAGCAGTACTTC	CATQSSLYEQYF
TRBV5-6	TRBJ2-3	many	.	TGTGCCAGCAGCTTAGTCTCCACAGATACGCAGTATTTT	CASSLVSTDTQYF
TRBV6-2/TRBV6-3	TRBJ2-2	.	.	TGTGCCAGCACCCGACGGGACCCTAACACCGGGGAGCTGTCTTTT	CASTRRDPNTGELSF
TRBV20-1	TRBJ2-7	.	.	TGCAGTGCCCTCCCAATTGAGGAGCAGTACTTC	CSALPIEEQYF
TRBV6-2/TRBV6-3	TRBJ1-3	.	.	TGTGCCAGCAGTTACATCGTCGGTCGGGGAAACACCATATATTTT	CASSYIVGRGNTIYF
TRBV7-9	TRBJ1-4	.	TRBD1	TGTGCCAGCAGCTCGGGACTCGACAGGGGGCGAAGAGAGAAAGATGAAAAACTGTTTTTT	CASSSGLDRGRREKDEKLFF
TRBV14	TRBJ1-1	.	.	TGTGCCAGCAGCCATTCGTTCCGGGGCCGGGGGACTGAAGCTTTCTTT	CASSHSFRGRGTEAFF
TRBV29-1	TRBJ2-7	many	TRBD1	TGCAGCGTGTCCTCCCGGGACAGGGGATACTACGAGCAGTACTTC	CSVSSRDRGYYEQYF
TRBV28	TRBJ2-7	.	.	TGTGCCGGCAGTTTGCACCCCCAGGGGTTCTACGAGCAGTACTTC	CAGSLHPQGFYEQYF
TRBV7-8	TRBJ2-6	.	.	TGTGCCAGCAGCTTAATCGATATGAGAGCTGGAGCCAACGTCCTGACTTTC	CASSLIDMRAGANVLTF
TRBV28	TRBJ2-5	.	.	TGTGCCAGCAGTTTAAGCGGACAGCAAGAGACCCAGTACTTC	CASSLSGQQETQYF
TRBV13	TRBJ1-2	few	.	TGTGCCAGCAGCTTAGGTGGGGCGACAGCGGGGACTTCGGTTGGCTACACCTTC	CASSLGGATAGTSVGYTF
TRBV6-6	TRBJ1-5	.	.	TGTGCCAGCAGTTACTTTTGGGATCCCCAGCATTTT	CASSYFWDPQHF
TRBV11-2	TRBJ2-2	many	.	TGTGCCAGCAGCCGGTTGGAGGGAGACACCGGGGAGCTGTTTTTT	CASSRLEGDTGELFF
TRBV12-3/TRBV12-4	TRBJ1-2	few	.	TGTGCCAGCGGACGAGACTATGGCTACACCTTC	CASGRDYGYTF
TRBV4-2	TRBJ2-3	once	.	TGTGCTAGCAGCCAAGAGGTGTTAGCGGGCACAGATACGCAGTATTTT	CASSQEVLAGTDTQYF
TRBV11-2	TRBJ2-2	.	TRBD2	TGTGCCAGCAGCTCAGAGGGCAGCGGGATTGGCGGGGAGCTGTTTTTT	CASSSEGSGIGGELFF
TRBV30	TRBJ2-5	.	.	TGTCCCTGGAGTGTGCGGGAAGAGACCCAGTACTTC	CPWSVREETQYF
TRBV12-3/TRBV12-4	TRBJ2-7	many	TRBD2	TGTGCCAGCATGACTAGCGGGAGCTACGAGCAGTACTTC	CASMTSGSYEQYF
TRBV28	TRBJ1-2	few	.	TGTGCCTCTAGAGGACAGAGAGTTCGCGTCCCCTATGGCTACACCTTC	CASRGQRVRVPYGYTF
TRBV13	TRBJ2-2	.	TRBD1	TGTGCCAGCAGCAATTACCCGGGACAGGGGGCTGGGGAGCTGTTTTTT	CASSNYPGQGAGELFF
TRBV12-3/TRBV12-4	TRBJ1-3	few	.	TGTGTCAGCAGTTTCTCCGTCTCCTCTGGAAACACCATATATTTT	CVSSFSVSSGNTIYF
TRBV20-1	TRBJ2-1	.	TRBD2	TGCAGTGCAAGGGGACTAGCGGGAGTACGGGAGCAGTTCTTC	CSARGLAGVREQFF
TRBV29-1	TRBJ1-1	.	.	TGCAGCGTTTATGGGCCAGACACTGATGCTTTCTTT	CSVYGPDTDAFF